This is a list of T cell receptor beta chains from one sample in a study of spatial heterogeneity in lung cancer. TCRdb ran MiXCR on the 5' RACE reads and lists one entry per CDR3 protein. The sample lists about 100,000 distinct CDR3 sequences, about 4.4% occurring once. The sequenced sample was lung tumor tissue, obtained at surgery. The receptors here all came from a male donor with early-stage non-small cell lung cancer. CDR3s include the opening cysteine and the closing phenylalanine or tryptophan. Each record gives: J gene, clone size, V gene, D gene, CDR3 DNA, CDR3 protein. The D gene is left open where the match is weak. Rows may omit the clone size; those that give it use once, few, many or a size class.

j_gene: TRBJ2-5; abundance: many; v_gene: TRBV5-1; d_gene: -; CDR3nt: TGCGCCAGCAGCTTGGTCCCGGAAGCTATAGAGACCCAGTACTTC; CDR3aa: CASSLVPEAIETQYF
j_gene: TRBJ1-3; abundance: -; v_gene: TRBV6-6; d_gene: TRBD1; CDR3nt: TGTGCCAGCAGCGAGACAGGGGTCGACTCTGGAAACACCATATATTTT; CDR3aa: CASSETGVDSGNTIYF
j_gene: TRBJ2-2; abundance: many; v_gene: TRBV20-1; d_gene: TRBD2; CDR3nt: TGCAGTGCTAGAATCCTAGCGGGAGTACCCGCGAACACCGGGGAGCTGTTTTTT; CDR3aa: CSARILAGVPANTGELFF
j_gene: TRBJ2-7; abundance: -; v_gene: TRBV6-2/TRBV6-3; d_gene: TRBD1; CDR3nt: TGTGCCAGCAGGAAGACAGGGTCTCCCTACGAGCAGTACTTC; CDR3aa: CASRKTGSPYEQYF
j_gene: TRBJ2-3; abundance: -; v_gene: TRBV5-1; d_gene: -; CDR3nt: TGCGCCAGCAGCCTAGATAGCGGATTCAGCACAGATACGCAGTATTTT; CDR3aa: CASSLDSGFSTDTQYF
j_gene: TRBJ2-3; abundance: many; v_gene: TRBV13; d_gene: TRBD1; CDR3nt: TGTGCCAGCAGCCAGGGACAGGGGAGCACAGATACGCAGTATTTT; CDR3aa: CASSQGQGSTDTQYF
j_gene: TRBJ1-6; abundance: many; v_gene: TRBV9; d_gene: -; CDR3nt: TGTGCCAGCAGCGTAGACTATAATTCACCCCTCCACTTT; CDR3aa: CASSVDYNSPLHF
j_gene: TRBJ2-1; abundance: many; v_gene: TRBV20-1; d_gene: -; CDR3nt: TGCAGTGCCGTGAGGCCCCGGAATGAGCAGTTCTTC; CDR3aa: CSAVRPRNEQFF
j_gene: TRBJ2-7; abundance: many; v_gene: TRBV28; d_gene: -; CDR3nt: TGTGCCAGCAATAGCGGTAACTACGAGCAGTACTTC; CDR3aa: CASNSGNYEQYF
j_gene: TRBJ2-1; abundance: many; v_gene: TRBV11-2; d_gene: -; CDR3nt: TGTGCCAGCAGCTCGGGGACTCGTACCTACAATGAGCAGTTCTTC; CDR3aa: CASSSGTRTYNEQFF
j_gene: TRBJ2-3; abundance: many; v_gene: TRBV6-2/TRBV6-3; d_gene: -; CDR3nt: TGTGCCAGCAAAGTTGAAGGAGTCTCACGCACAGATACGCAGTATTTT; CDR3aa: CASKVEGVSRTDTQYF
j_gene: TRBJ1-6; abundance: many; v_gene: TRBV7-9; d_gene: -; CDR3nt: TGTGCCAGCAGCTTAGTCAACAGGAATTCACCCCTCCACTTT; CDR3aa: CASSLVNRNSPLHF
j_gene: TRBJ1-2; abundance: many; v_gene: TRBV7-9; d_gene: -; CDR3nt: TGTGCCAGCAGCCGCGTCGGGACCACAATCCTTGGCTACACCTTC; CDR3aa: CASSRVGTTILGYTF
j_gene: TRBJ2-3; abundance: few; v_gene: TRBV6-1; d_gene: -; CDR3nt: TGTGCCAGCAGTAGGTCTCTGGGCCCGACAGATACGCAGTATTTT; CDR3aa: CASSRSLGPTDTQYF
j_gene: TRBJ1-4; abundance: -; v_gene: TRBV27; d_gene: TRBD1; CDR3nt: TGTGCCAGCAGCCCATACCGGGACAGGAATGTAAAACTGTTTTTT; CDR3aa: CASSPYRDRNVKLFF
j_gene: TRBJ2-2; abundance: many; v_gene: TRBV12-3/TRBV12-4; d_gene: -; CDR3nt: TGTGCCAGCACTCGTGGGGGAGGTGATACCGGGGAGCTGTTTTTT; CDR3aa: CASTRGGGDTGELFF
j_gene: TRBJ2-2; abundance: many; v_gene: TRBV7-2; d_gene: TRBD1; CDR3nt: TGTGCCAGCAGCTTGACGACAGGGGAAACCGGGGAGCTGTTTTTT; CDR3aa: CASSLTTGETGELFF
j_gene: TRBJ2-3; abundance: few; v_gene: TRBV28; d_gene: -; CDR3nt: TGTGCCAGCAGTGAGTCAGATACGCAGTATTTT; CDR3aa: CASSESDTQYF
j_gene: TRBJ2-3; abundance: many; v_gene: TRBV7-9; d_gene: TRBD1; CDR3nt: TGTGCCAGCAGCTTAGTCCCGACAGGGGGTTCGGATACGCAGTATTTT; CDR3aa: CASSLVPTGGSDTQYF
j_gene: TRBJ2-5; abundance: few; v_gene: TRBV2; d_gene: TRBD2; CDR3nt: TGTGCCAGCAGTGAAGGAGAGACTAGCGGGAGTGGAGAGACCCAGTACTTC; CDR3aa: CASSEGETSGSGETQYF
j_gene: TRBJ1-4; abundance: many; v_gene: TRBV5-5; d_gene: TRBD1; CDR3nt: TGTGCCAGCAGCTTGAGGGACAGGGATTCAACTAATGAAAAACTGTTTTTT; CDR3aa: CASSLRDRDSTNEKLFF
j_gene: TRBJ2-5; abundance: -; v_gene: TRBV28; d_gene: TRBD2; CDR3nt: TGTGCCAGCAGTTCCACCAACGCCTTGGGAGGGAAAGAGACCCAGTACTTC; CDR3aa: CASSSTNALGGKETQYF
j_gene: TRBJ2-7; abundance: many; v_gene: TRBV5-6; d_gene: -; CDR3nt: TGTGCCAGCAGCTTGGAACCTTACCCAGCCTACGAGCAGTACTTC; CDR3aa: CASSLEPYPAYEQYF
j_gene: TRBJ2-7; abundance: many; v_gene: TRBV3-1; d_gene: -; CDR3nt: TGTGCCAGCAGCCAAGTCCCCTCCGGCTACGAGCAGTACTTC; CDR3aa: CASSQVPSGYEQYF
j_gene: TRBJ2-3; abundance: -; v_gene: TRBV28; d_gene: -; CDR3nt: TGTGCCAGCAGTTTGAGGGGGATGAGGGAGTATTTT; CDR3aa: CASSLRGMREYF
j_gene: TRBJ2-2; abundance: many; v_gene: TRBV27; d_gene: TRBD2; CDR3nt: TGTGCCAGCCGTAGAGAGACTAGCGGGAGCGCCGGGGAGCTGTTTTTT; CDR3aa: CASRRETSGSAGELFF
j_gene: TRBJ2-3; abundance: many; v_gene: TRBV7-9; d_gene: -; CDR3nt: TGTGCCAGCAGCTTAGCCGGGTTGTATGGTACGCAGTATTTT; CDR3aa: CASSLAGLYGTQYF
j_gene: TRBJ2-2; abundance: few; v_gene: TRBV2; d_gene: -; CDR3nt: TGTGCCAGCAGTGCCGGCCCCGCGCGCACCAACACCGGGGAGCTGTTTTTT; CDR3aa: CASSAGPARTNTGELFF
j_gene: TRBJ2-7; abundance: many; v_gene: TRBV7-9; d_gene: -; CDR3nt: TGTGCCAGCAGCTTAGACTCATCCTCCTACGAGCAGTACTTC; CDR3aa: CASSLDSSSYEQYF
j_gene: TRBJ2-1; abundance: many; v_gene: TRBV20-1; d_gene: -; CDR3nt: TGCAGTGCCCAAGAGGGCCGCGGGTTGGCCTACAATGAGCAGTTCTTC; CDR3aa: CSAQEGRGLAYNEQFF
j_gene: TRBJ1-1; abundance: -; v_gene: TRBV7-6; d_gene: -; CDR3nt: TGTGCCAGCAGCTTAGCCCCGGGGAACACTGAAGCTTTCTTT; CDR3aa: CASSLAPGNTEAFF
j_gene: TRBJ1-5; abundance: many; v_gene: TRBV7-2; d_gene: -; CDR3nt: TGTGCCAGCAGCCTGGCTAATCAGCCCCAGCATTTT; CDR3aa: CASSLANQPQHF
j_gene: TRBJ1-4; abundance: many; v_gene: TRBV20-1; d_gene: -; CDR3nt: TGCAGTGCTGCGGGTGGAGGGGATGAAAAACTGTTTTTT; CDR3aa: CSAAGGGDEKLFF
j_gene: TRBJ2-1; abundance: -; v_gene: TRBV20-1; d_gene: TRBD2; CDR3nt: TGCAGTGCTGGAACTAGCGGGAGTTCCTCTGAGCAGTTCTTC; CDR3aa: CSAGTSGSSSEQFF
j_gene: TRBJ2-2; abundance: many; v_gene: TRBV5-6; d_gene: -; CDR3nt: TGTGCCAGCAGCTTGGGGAACACCGGGGAGCTGTTTTTT; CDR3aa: CASSLGNTGELFF
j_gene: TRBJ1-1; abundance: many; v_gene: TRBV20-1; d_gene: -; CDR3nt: TGCAGTGCTAGTCTGTCGGCCGACGGGAACACTGAAGCTTTCTTT; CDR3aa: CSASLSADGNTEAFF
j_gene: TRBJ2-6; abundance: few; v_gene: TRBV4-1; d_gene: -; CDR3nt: TGCGCCAGCAGCCAAGGAGTGAGGGCCAACGTCCTGACTTTC; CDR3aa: CASSQGVRANVLTF
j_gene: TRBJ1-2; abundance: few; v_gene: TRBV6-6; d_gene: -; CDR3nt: TGTGCCAGCAGCCAGACACAAAACTATGGCTACACCTTC; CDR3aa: CASSQTQNYGYTF
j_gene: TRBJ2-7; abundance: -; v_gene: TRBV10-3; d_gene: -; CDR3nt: TGTGCCATCAGGGGGCCCGACCGAAACGACGAGCAGTACTTC; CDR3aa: CAIRGPDRNDEQYF
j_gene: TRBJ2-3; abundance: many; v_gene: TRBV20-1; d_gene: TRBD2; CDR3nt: TGCAGTGTTAGTTCTAGCGGGAGCACAGATACGCAGTATTTT; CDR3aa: CSVSSSGSTDTQYF
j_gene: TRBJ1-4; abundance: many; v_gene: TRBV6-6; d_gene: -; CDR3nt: TGTGCCAGTCGAAGGGGTTCTAATGAAAAACTGTTTTTT; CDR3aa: CASRRGSNEKLFF
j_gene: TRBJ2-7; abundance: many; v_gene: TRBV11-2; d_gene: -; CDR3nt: TGTGCCAGCAGCGTACCTGGCACCTACGAGCAGTACTTC; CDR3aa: CASSVPGTYEQYF
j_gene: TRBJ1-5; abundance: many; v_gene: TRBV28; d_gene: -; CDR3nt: TGTGCCAGCCGGACAGACTTTAATCAGCCCCAGCATTTT; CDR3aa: CASRTDFNQPQHF
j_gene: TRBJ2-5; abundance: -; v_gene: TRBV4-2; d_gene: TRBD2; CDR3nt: TGTGCCAGCAGCCTTCCCATAGCGGGAGAAGAGACCCAGTACTTC; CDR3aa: CASSLPIAGEETQYF
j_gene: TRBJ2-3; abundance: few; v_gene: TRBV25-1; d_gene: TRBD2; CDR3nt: TGTGCCAGCAGTCGTCTAGCGGGAGGCACAGATACGCAGTATTTT; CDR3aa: CASSRLAGGTDTQYF
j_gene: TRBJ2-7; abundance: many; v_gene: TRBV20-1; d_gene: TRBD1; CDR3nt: TGCAGTGCTAGAGGAAGACAGGGTGGTCGGTACGAGCAGTACTTC; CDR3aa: CSARGRQGGRYEQYF
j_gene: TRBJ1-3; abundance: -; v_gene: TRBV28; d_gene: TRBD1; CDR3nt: TGTGCCAGCAGTTCCCCCTCGACAGGGAAGGGAAACACCATATATTTT; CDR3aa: CASSSPSTGKGNTIYF
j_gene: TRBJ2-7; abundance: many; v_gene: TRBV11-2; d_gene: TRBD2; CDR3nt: TGTGCCAGCAGCTGGGACTACCTTTTGTACGAGCAGTACTTC; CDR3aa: CASSWDYLLYEQYF
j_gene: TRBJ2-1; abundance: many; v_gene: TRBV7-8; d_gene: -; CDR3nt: TGTGCCAGCAGCTTAGTCCCTAGTTTTGGTGAGCAGTTCTTC; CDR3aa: CASSLVPSFGEQFF
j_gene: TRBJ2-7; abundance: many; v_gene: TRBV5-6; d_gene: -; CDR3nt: TGTGCCAGCAGCTTTTTAGGCGGAATGGATCACGAGCAGTACTTC; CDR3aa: CASSFLGGMDHEQYF
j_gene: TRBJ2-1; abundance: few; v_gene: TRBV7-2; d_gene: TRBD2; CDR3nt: TGTGCCACCAGCCTAGCGGGAGGTAGCTACAATGAGCAGTTCTTC; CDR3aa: CATSLAGGSYNEQFF
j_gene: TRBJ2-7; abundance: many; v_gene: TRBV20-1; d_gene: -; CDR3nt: TGCAGTGCTACCGTGGCAGTTTCCTACGAGCAGTACTTC; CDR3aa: CSATVAVSYEQYF
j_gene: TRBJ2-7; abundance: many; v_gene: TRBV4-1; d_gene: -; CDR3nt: TGCGCCAGCAGCCTAGACCCAGGGATGTGGGAGCAGTACTTC; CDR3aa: CASSLDPGMWEQYF
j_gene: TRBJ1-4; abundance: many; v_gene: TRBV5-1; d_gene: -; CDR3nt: TGCGCCAGCAGCTTGGCCCCCGGCACTAATGAAAAACTGTTTTTT; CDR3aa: CASSLAPGTNEKLFF
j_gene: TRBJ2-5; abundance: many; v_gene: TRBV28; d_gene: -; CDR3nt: TGTGCCAGCAGTTTATTCCGCAGGGTAGAGACCCAGTACTTC; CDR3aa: CASSLFRRVETQYF
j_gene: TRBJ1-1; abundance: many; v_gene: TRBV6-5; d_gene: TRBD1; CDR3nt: TGTGCCAGCAGTTCCCCTCTCGGGACAGGAGTCATGAACACTGAAGCTTTCTTT; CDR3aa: CASSSPLGTGVMNTEAFF
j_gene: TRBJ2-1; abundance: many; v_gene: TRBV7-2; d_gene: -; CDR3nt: TGTGCCAGCAGCTTAGCTGTGAGTAGCTACAATGAGCAGTTCTTC; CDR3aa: CASSLAVSSYNEQFF
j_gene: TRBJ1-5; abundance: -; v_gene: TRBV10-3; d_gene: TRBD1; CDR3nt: TGTGCCACTAACCGGGACAGGGGAAGCCAGCCCCAGCATTTT; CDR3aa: CATNRDRGSQPQHF
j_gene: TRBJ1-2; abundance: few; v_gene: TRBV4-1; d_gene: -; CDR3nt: TGCGCCAGCAGCCAGGACCGGGGAAACTATCTGGGCTACACCTTC; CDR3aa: CASSQDRGNYLGYTF